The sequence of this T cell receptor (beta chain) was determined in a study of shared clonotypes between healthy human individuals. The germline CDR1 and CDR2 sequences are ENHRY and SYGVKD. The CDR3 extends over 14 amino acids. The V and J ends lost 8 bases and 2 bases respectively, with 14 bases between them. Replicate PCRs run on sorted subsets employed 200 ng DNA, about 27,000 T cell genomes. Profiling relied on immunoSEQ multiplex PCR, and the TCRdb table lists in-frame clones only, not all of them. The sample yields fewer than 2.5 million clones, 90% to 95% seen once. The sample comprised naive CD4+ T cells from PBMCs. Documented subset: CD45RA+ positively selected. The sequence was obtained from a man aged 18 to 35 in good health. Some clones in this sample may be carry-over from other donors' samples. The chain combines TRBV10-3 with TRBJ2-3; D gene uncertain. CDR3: CAICCSQLTDTQYF. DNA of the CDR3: TGTGCCATCTGCTGTTCGCAGCTCACAGATACGCAGTATTTT.